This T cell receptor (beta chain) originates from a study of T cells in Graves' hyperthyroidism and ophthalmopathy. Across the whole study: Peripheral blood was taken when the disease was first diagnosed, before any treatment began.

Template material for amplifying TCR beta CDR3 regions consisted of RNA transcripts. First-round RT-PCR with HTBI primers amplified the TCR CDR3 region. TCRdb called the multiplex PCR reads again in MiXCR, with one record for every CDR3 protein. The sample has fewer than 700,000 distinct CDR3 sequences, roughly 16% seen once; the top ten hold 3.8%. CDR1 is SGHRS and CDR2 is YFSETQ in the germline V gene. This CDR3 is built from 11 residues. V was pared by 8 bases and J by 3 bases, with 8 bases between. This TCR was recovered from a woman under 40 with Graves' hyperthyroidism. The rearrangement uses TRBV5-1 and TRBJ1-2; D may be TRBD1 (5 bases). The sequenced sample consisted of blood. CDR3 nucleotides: TGCGCCAGTGGGGACGACTATGGCTACACCTTC. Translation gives CASGDDYGYTF.